This section outlines one T cell receptor (beta chain) sequence together with its context. Source study methods: How many nucleated cells were present was estimated from reference gene primer amplification. The table came from immunoSEQ multiplex PCR; TCRdb's copy has only in-frame clones and leaves some out. For V, J and clone size, that table is used; D and trimming come from the DNA. This sample has more than 95,000 clones; 85% occur once, and the top ten carry 5% to 7.5%. Germline V CDR1 and CDR2: SGHDN, FVKESK. Losses at the gene ends were 3 bases for V and 10 bases for J; bases not matched to a gene: 11. This CDR3 has 14 amino acids. The data derive from a study of blood T cell repertoires in COVID-19. Study overall: The United States, Italy and Spain were the sources of the acute and convalescent COVID-19 samples. PBMCs, B-cell-depleted T cells, or T cells provided the cDNA or gDNA that made up the material.

Sequenced input: peripheral blood. This chain links TRBV14 with TRBJ1-2; 7 bases agree with TRBD1. This clonotype was obtained from an elderly man with active or convalescent COVID-19. Here the CDR3 reads CASSHPGTARDYTF. The CDR3 DNA reads as TGTGCCAGCAGCCACCCCGGGACAGCAAGAGACTACACCTTC. Full variable domain (rest looked up from reference TRBV14 and TRBJ1-2): EAGVTQFPSHSVIEKGQTVTLRCDPISGHDNLYWYRRVMGKEIKFLLHFVKESKQDESGMPNNRFLAERTGGTYSTLKVQPAELEDSGVYFCASSHPGTARDYTFGSGTRLTVV.